Shown below are 8 T cell receptor beta chains from a single sample sequenced in a study of shared clonotypes between healthy human individuals. Sequenced by immunoSEQ multiplex PCR; TCRdb stores in-frame clones only, minus some. The top ten clones hold more than 13% of a sample with about 92,000 clones, around 43% of them seen once. The sample was PBMCs. The receptors here all came from a woman between 35 and 50 years old in good health. Some clones in this sample may be carry-over from other donors' samples.

Notes on this clone: Since a far larger clone is one base different, this is likely a read error. At the DNA level, this CDR3 is encoded by other sequences in the same sample as well. The chain combines TRBV29-1 with TRBJ2-3, with 11 bases lining up with TRBD1. Germline values: CDR1 SQVTM, CDR2 ANQGSEA. This CDR3 comprises 15 residues. V trimming: 2 bases; J trimming: 4 bases; junction bases outside the gene matches: 5. The CDR3 bases are TGCAGCGTTGAAAGGGGGACAGGGGGTTCAGATACGCAGTATTTT. This sequence encodes CSVERGTGGSDTQYF.

This clone was detected a few times. J is TRBJ2-7 and V is TRBV28; D is uncertain. CDR3 size: 15 residues. Germline CDR1 and CDR2: MDHEN and SYDVKM. Trimming took off 5 bases at V and 6 bases at J, with 20 bases between the two ends. CDR3 region: CASSLLPTGFGEQYF. CDR3 sequence (DNA): TGTGCCAGCAGTCTCCTTCCCACTGGGTTTGGCGAGCAGTACTTC.

The chain is built from TRBV9 and TRBJ2-7; D not resolved. The ends were cut back, 0 bases at V and 6 bases at J, with 10 bases in the middle. Looked up from germline, CDR1 is SGDLS and CDR2 is YYNGEE. The CDR3 consists of 13 residues. The CDR3 sequence: CASSVAGSGEQYF. CDR3 in DNA: TGTGCCAGCAGCGTAGCCGGGTCCGGCGAGCAGTACTTC.

This clone rates as medium-sized. Other DNA variants within this sample encode the same CDR3. This CDR3 is CASSLSGGNQPQHF. CDR3 sequence (DNA): TGCGCCAGCAGCTTGTCAGGAGGCAATCAGCCCCAGCATTTT. The chain has TRBV5-1 and TRBJ1-5, with D unclear. This CDR3 has 14 residues. V was cut by 1 base and J by 2 bases, with 7 bases left in between. Germline CDR1 and CDR2: SGHRS and YFSETQ.

J is TRBJ2-5 and V is TRBV5-3; TRBD2 agrees at 16 bases. The J call is doubtful: the DNA matches TRBJ2-7 better. TRBV5-3 is classed as an ORF, of uncertain function. The CDR3 is 18 residues long. The CDR3: CARRSGTSGRAGIYEQYF. As DNA, the CDR3 is TGTGCCAGAAGGTCCGGGACTAGCGGGAGGGCCGGAATCTACGAGCAGTACTTC.

This clone appeared a few times. V is TRBV4-1 and J is TRBJ1-5; no clear D. CDR3 length: 13 amino acids. V dropped 0 bases and J dropped 6 bases, with 6 bases sitting between them. Germline V gives CDR1 MGHRA, CDR2 YSYEKL. CDR3 region: CASSQEEGQPQHF. CDR3 sequence (DNA): TGCGCCAGCAGCCAAGAGGAAGGTCAGCCCCAGCATTTT.

The V call is TRBV7-9, the J call TRBJ1-1; D is ambiguous. CDR1 SEHNR and CDR2 FQNEAQ come from the germline V gene (reference sequence). Trimming took off 3 bases at V and 2 bases at J, with 4 bases between the two ends. The CDR3 covers 12 residues. CDR3 amino acids: CASSFSNTEAFF. The DNA for the CDR3 is TGTGCCAGCAGCTTCTCTAACACTGAAGCTTTCTTT.

Notes on this clone: Mismatch with germline at one junction end may stem from a read error. The chain combines TRBV9 with TRBJ2-4; D ambiguous. Looked up from germline, CDR1 is SGDLS and CDR2 is YYNGEE. The CDR3 is 16 amino acids. CDR3 coding DNA: TGTGCCAGCAGCCCCCGGGCGACATTAGCCAAAAACATTCAGTGCTTC. Translation gives CASSPRATLAKNIQCF.